Described below is a single T cell receptor (beta chain) sequence and its context. What it recognizes is unknown. The CDR3 is made up of 14 amino acids. Germline V gives CDR1 SGHNT, CDR2 YYREEE (reference sequence). Trimming removed 4 bases from V and 1 base from J, with 11 bases in between. Repertoires were generated with immunoSEQ multiplex PCR, while TCRdb's copy carries only in-frame clones and drops some. Of roughly 24,000 clones in the sample, 88% were seen once. This specimen belongs to a study of T cell responses to AZD1222 COVID-19 vaccine. Study results and caveats: None of the repertoires were sampled until the peak T cell response had passed. Two AZD1222 administrations were followed by greater Spike-specific TCR breadth and depth.

The chain links TRBV5-4 to TRBJ1-1; tentative D call: TRBD1 (6 bases). The origin of this receptor is an adult who received the AZD1222 COVID-19 vaccine. Here the sequenced sample was peripheral blood, taken 28 days after the second AZD1222 dose. CDR3 sequence reads: CASSRPGQNTEAFF. CDR3 in DNA: TGTGCCAGCAGCCGCCCGGGACAGAACACTGAAGCTTTCTTT.